This is a list of T cell receptor beta chains from one sample in a study of patients and donors after allogeneic stem cell transplantation. One entry per CDR3 protein results from TCRdb running MiXCR on the RT-PCR reads. This sample carries about 150,000 distinct CDR3 sequences, over 30% of them seen once, and the ten largest clones take 50%. Sequencing was carried out using blood, either unsorted or a sorted T cell fraction (not recorded which). The receptors here all came from a human donor who was either an allogeneic HSCT recipient or a stem cell or donor lymphocyte infusion donor (not recorded which). It is not recorded whose cells these are; they may come from a transplant donor. Both conserved end residues are part of each CDR3. D genes are given only for firm matches. Only some rows state a clone size, as once, few, many or a class for expanded clones.

abundance	v_gene	len	d_gene	j_gene	CDR3nt	CDR3aa
NA	TRBV24-1	16	TRBD1	TRBJ1-2	TGTGCCACCAGTGATCGCGGGACAGGGAACAACTATGGCTACACCTTC	CATSDRGTGNNYGYTF
few	TRBV4-1	11	NA	TRBJ2-3	TGTGCCAGCAGTGACACAGATACGCAGTATTTT	CASSDTDTQYF
once	TRBV7-6	13	NA	TRBJ2-1	TGTGCCAGCAGCTCCTACGGAAGGGATGAGCAGTTCTTC	CASSSYGRDEQFF
once	TRBV20-1	16	NA	TRBJ1-1	TGCAGTGCCGATTGGGCCCGGACCTTATTGAACACTGAAGCTTTCTTT	CSADWARTLLNTEAFF
NA	TRBV30	15	NA	TRBJ1-2	TGTGCCTGGGGCATAGGGGGGGCGTTTCCATATGGCTACACCTTC	CAWGIGGAFPYGYTF
NA	TRBV12-3/TRBV12-4	13	NA	TRBJ2-3	TGTGCCAGCAGTTTAAGAGATCCGGATACGCAGTATTTT	CASSLRDPDTQYF
NA	TRBV5-1	15	NA	TRBJ1-1	TGCGCCAGCAGCTATCAGTCCCGCGGGGGCACTGAAGCTTTCTTT	CASSYQSRGGTEAFF
NA	TRBV4-3	15	NA	TRBJ2-2	TGCGCCAGCAGCCAAGACGGCGCGGTCACCGGGGAGCTGTTTTTT	CASSQDGAVTGELFF
once	TRBV28	15	NA	TRBJ2-3	TGTGCCACCGCGGACCTGGACGGACCCACAGATACGCAGTATTTT	CATADLDGPTDTQYF
NA	TRBV10-3	12	NA	TRBJ1-1	TGTGCCATCAGTGGAGGGGATACTGAAGCTTTCTTT	CAISGGDTEAFF
NA	TRBV29-1	14	NA	TRBJ2-3	TGCAGCGTTGAAGGCCGGGGGGCGGGAGATACGCAGTATTTT	CSVEGRGAGDTQYF
NA	TRBV12-3/TRBV12-4	14	NA	TRBJ1-2	TGTGCCAGCCTTCAAGGGGGAGGAGCTTATGGCTACACCTTC	CASLQGGGAYGYTF
few	TRBV13	12	NA	TRBJ2-4	TGTGCCAGCAGCGCAAAGGAAAACATTCAGTACTTC	CASSAKENIQYF
few	TRBV11-2	14	NA	TRBJ1-1	TGTGCCAGCAGCTTAGAGGTTGTGAACACTGAAGCTTTCTTT	CASSLEVVNTEAFF